This T cell receptor (beta chain) was documented in a study of T cell responses to AZD1222 COVID-19 vaccine. Study overall: Second-dose intervals near 4 or 12 weeks were combined.

General observations from the study: After the peak T cell response, and only then, were repertoires sampled. Nearly half of spike-specific TCRs reportedly target unmutated variant regions. White British ancestry dominated among donors, who included more females, and clonal diversity was possibly underestimated.

This clone was picked up one time. Its antigen remains unidentified. Looked up from germline, CDR1 is MNHEY and CDR2 is SVGAGI. V lost 4 bases to trimming and J lost 6 bases, with 12 bases between them. This CDR3 has 13 residues. Repertoires were generated with immunoSEQ multiplex PCR, while TCRdb's copy carries only in-frame clones and drops some. Of some 140,000 clones in the sample, roughly 90% were seen once. V and J are TRBV6-5 and TRBJ1-2; unclear D gene. The sequence was obtained from an adult in good health. The starting material was peripheral blood, obtained on day 0 of AZD1222 vaccination. CDR3: CASSFNFGDGYTF. CDR3 sequence (DNA): TGTGCCAGCAGTTTCAACTTCGGCGATGGCTACACCTTC.